The text below deals with one T cell receptor (beta chain). As yet, its antigen is unknown. The data are from a study of T cells in Graves' hyperthyroidism and ophthalmopathy. Study-wide findings and caveats: Separating ophthalmopathy from stable hyperthyroidism was achieved by a 13 V-J model.

TCR beta CDR3 region amplification was performed from RNA transcripts. The HTBI set primed first-round TCR CDR3 RT-PCR. TCRdb redid the calling of the multiplex PCR reads with MiXCR, one entry per CDR3 protein. This sample yields hundreds of thousands of distinct CDR3 sequences, of which 38% are seen a single time; 7.5% to 9.5% belongs to the top ten. The CDR3 runs to 15 residues. Per germline, CDR1 SGHTA and CDR2 FQGTGA. V was trimmed by 6 bases and J by 0 bases, leaving 14 bases between them. Recently diagnosed hyperthyroidism of less than 2 months' duration affected patients aged 18 to 65. Reasons for excluding patients were uncontrolled infection, other autoimmune disease, pregnancy or lactation.

Sequenced input: blood. The receptor was isolated from a man aged 18 to 30 with Graves' hyperthyroidism. The chain joins TRBV7-3 to TRBJ1-1; no clear D gene. In DNA form, the CDR3 reads TGTGCCAGCAGTACCGCCGGACGGATGAACACTGAAGCTTTCTTT. Translated: CASSTAGRMNTEAFF.